The 10 T cell receptor beta chains reported below all come from one sample, sequenced in a study of blood T cell repertoires in COVID-19. Generated by immunoSEQ multiplex PCR, the TCRdb table keeps only in-frame clones and is missing some. The sample has about 61,000 clones; roughly 90% are singletons. The sample comprised peripheral blood. Receptors were obtained from a man older than 75 in a cohort sampled during active COVID-19.

The chain joins TRBV18 to TRBJ2-7; weak D call: TRBD1 (5 bases). CDR3 size: 16 residues. The V gene's germline CDR1 is KGHSH and CDR2 LQKENI. Between the trimmed V and J ends, which lost 0 bases and 2 bases, there was a span of 14 bases. The CDR3 here is CASSPPDKLDPYEQYF. For the CDR3, the DNA is TGTGCCAGCTCACCACCGGACAAGCTGGATCCCTACGAGCAGTACTTC. Full variable domain (outside the CDR3, taken from reference TRBV18 and TRBJ2-7): NAGVMQNPRHLVRRRGQEARLRCSPMKGHSHVYWYRQLPEEGLKFMVYLQKENIIDESGMPKERFSAEFPKEGPSILRIQQVVRGDSAAYFCASSPPDKLDPYEQYFGPGTRLTVT.

The chain recombines TRBV12-3 or TRBV12-4 with TRBJ1-5, with D unresolved. The CDR3 length is 13 residues. The V end lost 6 bases, the J end lost 6 bases, and 12 bases lay between the germline ends. The CDR3: CASSSNPFQPQHF. The CDR3 nucleotides read TGTGCCAGCAGCTCTAATCCTTTTCAGCCCCAGCATTTT.

V usage is TRBV7-9 and J usage is TRBJ2-1; 9 nucleotides agree with TRBD2. The CDR3 loop spans 14 amino acids. Germline CDR1 SEHNR, CDR2 FQNEAQ (reference sequence). Trimming took 3 bases from V and 9 from J; bases not matched to a gene: 6. CDR3 protein: CASSLTSGLPEQFF. CDR3 sequence (DNA): TGTGCCAGCAGCTTGACTAGCGGCCTTCCTGAGCAGTTCTTC.

This clone was observed a few times. The rearrangement uses TRBV6-5 and TRBJ2-7; D is ambiguous. The CDR3 is 15 amino acids. Germline CDR1 is MNHEY and CDR2 is SVGAGI. Trimming removed 0 bases at V and 1 base at J, with 10 bases between. The CDR3 here is CASSYSRSASYEQYF. Here the CDR3 DNA reads TGTGCCAGCAGTTACTCGCGAAGTGCTTCCTACGAGCAGTACTTC.

The gene calls are TRBV27 and TRBJ2-3; 8 bases align to TRBD1. This CDR3 has 17 residues. Germline V lookup: CDR1 MNHEY, CDR2 SMNVEV (reference sequence). V shed 3 bases and J 6 bases; nucleotides not matched to a gene: 14. The DNA for the CDR3 is TGTGCCAGCAGTTTTCACACCAGGGGGCCTACTTGGGATACGCAGTATTTT. Translation gives CASSFHTRGPTWDTQYF.

The rearrangement links TRBV29-1 to TRBJ1-1; possible D gene TRBD1, 5 bases. The CDR3 sequence is 15 residues long. Trimming removed 3 bases at V and 1 base at J, with 15 bases between. Germline V lookup: CDR1 SQVTM, CDR2 ANQGSEA. CDR3: CSVEPQGLGNTEAFF. CDR3 DNA: TGCAGCGTTGAGCCCCAGGGTCTGGGGAACACTGAAGCTTTCTTT.

This clone was picked up one time. The chain employs TRBV5-4 and TRBJ2-1; TRBD2 aligns across 10 bases. V gave up 1 base and J gave up 5 bases; unmatched junction bases: 6. CDR3 length: 16 amino acids. Germline V lookup: CDR1 SGHNT, CDR2 YYREEE (reference sequence). As DNA, the CDR3 is TGTGCCAGCAGCTTGCGTAGCGGGAGGACCCACAATGAGCAGTTCTTC. This encodes CASSLRSGRTHNEQFF.

CDR3 sequence: CSAAGRLGYTF. CDR3 DNA sequence: TGCAGCGCAGCGGGACGACTTGGCTACACCTTC. V is TRBV29-1 and J is TRBJ1-2, with D possibly TRBD1 on 5 matching bases. The CDR3 is made up of 11 amino acids. The V end lost 7 bases, the J end lost 7 bases, and 13 bases lay between the germline ends. Germline V gene lookup returns CDR1 SQVTM and CDR2 ANQGSEA.

The rearrangement joins TRBV23-1 to TRBJ2-5; 7 nucleotides line up with TRBD1. TRBV23-1 is annotated as an ORF whose role is uncertain. This CDR3 has 15 amino acids. The junction had 7 bases not matched to a gene; V was cut back by 1 base and J by 5 bases. The CDR3 reads CASSQYRGSEETQYF. CDR3 sequence (DNA): TGCGCCAGCAGTCAATACAGGGGCTCGGAGGAGACCCAGTACTTC.

The chain is built from TRBV5-1 and TRBJ2-7, with a possible D match to TRBD2 (6 bases). CDR3 length equals 15 residues. The V and J ends lost 4 bases and 4 bases respectively, with 18 bases between them. The germline V gene has CDR1 SGHRS and CDR2 YFSETQ. CDR3 sequence: CASSSRDGGLYEQYF. CDR3 nucleotide sequence: TGCGCCAGCAGCAGCCGGGACGGAGGGTTGTACGAGCAGTACTTC.